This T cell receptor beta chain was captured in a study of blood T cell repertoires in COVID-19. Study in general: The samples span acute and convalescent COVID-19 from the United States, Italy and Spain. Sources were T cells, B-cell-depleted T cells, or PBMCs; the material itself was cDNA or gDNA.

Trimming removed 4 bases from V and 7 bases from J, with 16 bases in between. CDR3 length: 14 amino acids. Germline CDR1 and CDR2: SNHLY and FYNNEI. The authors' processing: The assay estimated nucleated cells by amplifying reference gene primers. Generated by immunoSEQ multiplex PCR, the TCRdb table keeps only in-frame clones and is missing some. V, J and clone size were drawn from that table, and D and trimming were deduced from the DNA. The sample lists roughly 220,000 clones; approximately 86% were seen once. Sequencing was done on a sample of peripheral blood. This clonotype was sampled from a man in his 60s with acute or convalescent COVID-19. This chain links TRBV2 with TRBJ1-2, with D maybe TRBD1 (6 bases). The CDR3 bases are TGTGCCAGCAGTGTCTTTGGCAGGGGTCGTGGCTACACCTTC. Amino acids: CASSVFGRGRGYTF. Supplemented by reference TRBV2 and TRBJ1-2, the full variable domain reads EPEVTQTPSHQVTQMGQEVILRCVPISNHLYFYWYRQILGQKVEFLVSFYNNEISEKSEIFDDQFSVERPDGSNFTLKIRSTKLEDSAMYFCASSVFGRGRGYTFGSGTRLTVV.